The sequence of this T cell receptor beta chain was determined in a study of vaccination and CD4 T cells after COVID-19. This CDR3 is 14 amino acids long. V dropped 6 bases and J dropped 10; count of bases not matched to a gene: 12. Germline loops: CDR1 MNHEY, CDR2 SVGEGT. The assay that was used to sequence DNA from cultured CD4+ T cells was the Oncomine TCR Beta short-read assay. The source of extracted genomic DNA was cultured CD4+ T cells. TCRdb fed the PCR reads into MiXCR, producing one record per CDR3 protein. The table shows 20,000 to 25,000 distinct CDR3 sequences, with approximately 59% occurring only once. As for this clonotype: Its target is not known.

The treatment here: roughly 11-day PBMC culture with coronavirus spike peptide pools or control peptides (ViraFEST assay). Antigen-specific T cell expansion with peptide pools preceded TCR sequencing in the ViraFEST approach. Study-wide results and caveats: Within the convalescent patients, a median roughly 87% of the SARS-CoV-2-reactive clones were ones that appeared only post-vaccination.

The clonotype comes from a human donor who received a COVID-19 vaccine. The V and J genes are TRBV6-2 or TRBV6-3 and TRBJ2-1; TRBD2 matches at 7 bases. Sequenced here: CD4+ T cells from blood, cultured in vitro, sampled after SARS-CoV-2 vaccination. As DNA, the CDR3 is TGTGCCAGCAGCGAAACCCCGGGACTAAGAGAGCAGTTCTTC. Translated, it gives CASSETPGLREQFF.